The following is a T cell receptor beta chain sequence with its context. Which antigen it targets is not known. Qualities for individual bases were not recorded, and no much larger clone is one base off. The data were obtained in a study of blood T cell repertoires in COVID-19 (dated by TCRdb to about 2020). Background on the whole study: Samples covering the acute and convalescent phases of COVID-19 were provided by collaborators in the United States, Italy and Spain. The material from the prospective study consisted of cDNA or gDNA derived from T cells, B-cell-depleted T cells, or PBMCs. Sample metadata almost always included a de-identified subject ID, COVID-19 status, age in years and sex. The samples were drawn from two sources: the first 160 participants of the ongoing ImmuneRACE study, and 950 to 1,500 subjects contributed by 6 global collaborators. Deeply sampled blood TCRbeta repertoires from subjects exposed to, actively infected with, or recovered from COVID-19 were included in the dataset. HLA class I and class II types, where available, came from metadata supplied by the sample provider rather than from assay-based typing. The repertoires were made available in a free public database intended to serve as a resource for research on the immune response to SARS-CoV-2.

Participants in the prospective study were enrolled through a virtual design, were aged roughly 18 to 100 years, and lived in 24 United States geographic areas. In the prospective study, participants were assigned to cohorts based on the clinical history participants reported in a screening survey and a study questionnaire. Exposed participants had been in contact with someone with a PCR-confirmed or clinician-diagnosed COVID-19 case within 2 weeks of study entry. In the prospective study, mobile phlebotomists collected whole blood, serum and a nasopharyngeal or oropharyngeal swab from each participant. Participants in the prospective study had the option to provide additional blood draws and questionnaires over a 2-month period. Before DNA extraction, prospective study blood samples were shipped either frozen or at room temperature. There are 18 amino acids in the CDR3, from cysteine to phenylalanine inclusive. CDR3 DNA only is kept here, 54 bases in frame from base 1. Via the germline V gene, CDR1 is SGHRS and CDR2 YFSETQ. The germline V end is reduced by 3 bases and the J end by 1 base; junction bases left unmatched: 11.

TCRbeta CDR3 regions were amplified from genomic DNA by means of the immunoSEQ Assay, a bias-controlled multiplex PCR. In the original analysis: Within the assay, amplification of reference gene primers was used to estimate how many nucleated cells each sample contained. To quantify the absolute abundance of each unique TCRbeta CDR3 rearrangement, sequence reads were collapsed and filtered. Productive Simpson clonality was computed per sample as the square root of Simpson's diversity index over productive rearrangements. TCRdb limited this immuneACCESS table to in-frame rearrangements with V and J called. A share of clones is missing; checked studies link under half to unresolved V genes, and the rest is unexplained. V and J calls and clone size follow that table, whereas D and trimming were derived from the DNA. This sample gives 400,000 to 500,000 clones in total; over 75% of them show up just once. The top ten constitute 1.2% to 1.5% of the sample.

Results and caveats for the whole study, not just this receptor: How much clinical and demographic metadata was included differed by source and by participant, and the metadata was provided uncurated.

Sequencing input: PBMCs or T cells enriched from blood (not recorded which). The chain was built from TRBV5-1 and TRBJ1-4; 8 central nucleotides agree with TRBD1. The receptor was derived from a woman aged 18-29 years who had been exposed to COVID-19. The nucleotide sequence is given as TGCGCCAGCAGCTCCACCGGACAGGGAAGAGGAACTAATGAAAAACTGTTTTTT. Its protein reads: CASSSTGQGRGTNEKLFF. Reference TRBV5-1 and TRBJ1-4 genes cover what lies past the CDR3, so the full variable domain is KAGVTQTPRYLIKTRGQQVTLSCSPISGHRSVSWYQQTPGQGLQFLFEYFSETQRNKGNFPGRFSGRQFSNSRSEMNVSTLELGDSALYLCASSSTGQGRGTNEKLFFGSGTQLSVL.